This TCR beta chain was profiled in a study of blood T cell repertoires in COVID-19. About the study: Specimens from acute and convalescent COVID-19 originated in the United States, Italy and Spain. From T cells, B-cell-depleted T cells, or PBMCs came the material, which was cDNA or gDNA.

Using immunoSEQ multiplex PCR, the repertoire was profiled, and TCRdb retains in-frame clones only, with some absent. The table includes approximately 300,000 clones, 70% to 90% detected once. The clonotype originates from a man between 18 and 29 years old who had recovered from COVID-19. What was sequenced was peripheral blood.

The CDR3 DNA reads as TGTGCCAGCAGCAGGGGTGGCGCCCTAAGGAACACCGGGGAGCTGTTTTTT. Translation: CASSRGGALRNTGELFF. The V and J genes are TRBV5-6 and TRBJ2-2; D is possibly TRBD1 (5 bases). The CDR3 totals 17 residues. The V and J ends lost 4 bases and 1 base respectively, with 17 bases between them. The germline V gene encodes CDR1 SGHDT and CDR2 YYEEEE.